This T cell receptor beta chain is drawn from a study of shared T cell receptors in the human thymus. TCRdb keeps only in-frame clones here, not all; method: immunoSEQ multiplex PCR. Of some 700,000 clones in the sample, around 87% were seen once. V lost 5 bases, J lost 4 bases, and 11 bases stayed unmatched. This CDR3 comprises 17 residues. Per the germline V gene, CDR1 is SGHVS and CDR2 is FQNEAQ. The same sample was also used in a study of human thymus T cells. That source reports: Highly overlapping thymic repertoires among unrelated individuals were reported in related research.

This clonotype was sampled from a boy under two years old with a congenital heart defect. The V and J genes are TRBV7-8 and TRBJ2-7, with 13 bases lining up with TRBD2. The material sequenced was thymocytes. CDR3 region: CASSLHPGLAGPYEQYF. In DNA form, the CDR3 reads TGTGCCAGCAGCCTTCATCCGGGACTAGCGGGGCCGTACGAGCAGTACTTC.